This TCR beta chain stems from a study of blood T cell repertoires in COVID-19. Whole-study context: Both acute and convalescent COVID-19 samples were obtained from the United States, Italy and Spain. Sample material is recorded as cDNA or gDNA derived from T cells, B-cell-depleted T cells, or PBMCs.

Original processing methods: Estimation of nucleated cell counts relied on the amplification of reference gene primers. Sequenced by immunoSEQ multiplex PCR; TCRdb stores in-frame clones only, minus some. The V and J calls and clone size come from that table; D and trimming were worked out from the DNA. The repertoire includes 65,000 to 100,000 clones, 70% to 90% of them detected once, and around 8.6% sits in the top ten. CDR3 size: 15 residues. The V gene's germline CDR1 is MNHNY and CDR2 SVGAGI (reference sequence). The V and J ends lost 5 bases and 4 bases, in that order; junction bases with no gene match: 5.

This clonotype was obtained from a man in his forties or fifties with acute or convalescent COVID-19. The sample taken for sequencing was peripheral blood. V is TRBV6-6 and J is TRBJ1-4, with 9 bases matching TRBD1. CDR3: CASSDRGGNNEKLFF. The CDR3 DNA sequence: TGTGCCAGCAGTGACAGGGGGGGGAATAATGAAAAACTGTTTTTT.